This is a list of T cell receptor beta chains from one sample in a study of blood T cell repertoires in COVID-19. The protocol was immunoSEQ multiplex PCR, while the TCRdb copy is restricted to in-frame clones and leaves out a portion. Of roughly 86,000 clones in the sample, about 89% are singletons; the top ten hold 4.9%. The sequencing sample was made of peripheral blood. All receptors derive from a man in his fifties with active or convalescent COVID-19. Both conserved end residues are part of each CDR3. Fields, in order: CDR3 length, D gene, clone size, J gene, V gene, CDR3 DNA, CDR3 protein. A D gene is named only where the DNA matches it firmly. A row's size may be missing; if present it is once, few, many or a size class.

length: 13; D: -; size: -; J: TRBJ1-5; V: TRBV5-1; DNA: TGCGCCAGCAGCTTGGGACTGGGTCAGCCCCAGCATTTT; CDR3: CASSLGLGQPQHF
length: 18; D: TRBD2; size: -; J: TRBJ2-5; V: TRBV18; DNA: TGTGCCAGCTCACCCTCCGGGGGGGGGCCCGATTGGAGCGAGACCCAGTACTTC; CDR3: CASSPSGGGPDWSETQYF
length: 15; D: TRBD2; size: -; J: TRBJ2-5; V: TRBV6-2/TRBV6-3; DNA: TGTGCCAGCAGTGCGCTAGCGGGGGGCCTCGGAACCCAGTACTTC; CDR3: CASSALAGGLGTQYF
length: 16; D: -; size: -; J: TRBJ2-5; V: TRBV4-1; DNA: TGCGCCAGCAGCCAAGGGTTTTCTCATAGCGGAGAGACCCAGTACTTC; CDR3: CASSQGFSHSGETQYF
length: 13; D: -; size: -; J: TRBJ2-1; V: TRBV19; DNA: TGTGCCAGTAGTGCCGTTACTAGGAATGAGCAGTTCTTC; CDR3: CASSAVTRNEQFF
length: 15; D: -; size: -; J: TRBJ2-7; V: TRBV10-3; DNA: TGTGCCATCAGTGAGTCGCGCGGGGGCCCCTACGAGCAGTACTTC; CDR3: CAISESRGGPYEQYF
length: 15; D: TRBD1; size: -; J: TRBJ1-1; V: TRBV5-1; DNA: TGCGCCAGCAGCTTTGCGACAGGGGGAAACACTGAAGCTTTCTTT; CDR3: CASSFATGGNTEAFF
length: 16; D: TRBD1; size: -; J: TRBJ1-2; V: TRBV4-1; DNA: TGCGCCAGCAGCCAAGAGCCGGGACAGGGATGGTGGAGCGGCACCTTC; CDR3: CASSQEPGQGWWSGTF
length: 14; D: -; size: once; J: TRBJ1-2; V: TRBV24-1; DNA: TGTGCCACCAGTGATTCGCCAGGGATCTATGGCTACACCTTC; CDR3: CATSDSPGIYGYTF
length: 14; D: -; size: -; J: TRBJ1-5; V: TRBV3-1/TRBV3-2; DNA: TGTGCCAGCAGCCAGGCAGGTAGCAATCAGCCCCAGCATTTT; CDR3: CASSQAGSNQPQHF
length: 15; D: TRBD2; size: -; J: TRBJ2-7; V: TRBV4-3; DNA: TGCGCCAGCAGCCGAAGCGGGGGGAACCCCTACGAGCAGTACTTC; CDR3: CASSRSGGNPYEQYF
length: 15; D: TRBD1; size: few; J: TRBJ1-5; V: TRBV28; DNA: TGTGCCAGCAGCACAGGGGGCGGAGGGAGTCAGCCCCAGCATTTT; CDR3: CASSTGGGGSQPQHF
length: 14; D: -; size: -; J: TRBJ1-2; V: TRBV7-2; DNA: TGTGCCAGCAGCTTAGATACAGGCCGTATTGGCTACACCTTC; CDR3: CASSLDTGRIGYTF
length: 13; D: -; size: -; J: TRBJ1-4; V: TRBV18; DNA: TGTGCCAGCTCACCTCAAACTAATGAAAAACTGTTTTTT; CDR3: CASSPQTNEKLFF
length: 14; D: -; size: few; J: TRBJ2-1; V: TRBV7-9; DNA: TGTGCCAGCAGCTTAGCGCCGAACCGCGCTGAGCAGTTCTTC; CDR3: CASSLAPNRAEQFF
length: 14; D: TRBD1; size: -; J: TRBJ2-2; V: TRBV5-8; DNA: TGTGCCAGCAGGGGACAGGGGGTAGGCGGGGAGCTGTTTTTT; CDR3: CASRGQGVGGELFF
length: 15; D: TRBD1; size: -; J: TRBJ1-2; V: TRBV7-2; DNA: TGTGCCAGCAGCTTCACAGGGGCCTCTAACTATGGCTACACCTTC; CDR3: CASSFTGASNYGYTF
length: 15; D: -; size: -; J: TRBJ2-2; V: TRBV5-4; DNA: TGTGCCAGCAGCTTGGGTGGGGGCAACACCGGGGAGCTGTTTTTT; CDR3: CASSLGGGNTGELFF
length: 15; D: TRBD1; size: -; J: TRBJ2-5; V: TRBV24-1; DNA: TGTGCCACCAGTCAACCGACAGGGGGAATGGAGACCCAGTACTTC; CDR3: CATSQPTGGMETQYF
length: 15; D: -; size: -; J: TRBJ2-3; V: TRBV27; DNA: TGTGCCAGCAGTTTATACAGGACGATTATGGATACGCAGTATTTT; CDR3: CASSLYRTIMDTQYF
length: 14; D: TRBD1; size: -; J: TRBJ2-3; V: TRBV6-5; DNA: TGTGCCAGCTCCCGGACAGGGGGTAGGGATACGCAGTATTTT; CDR3: CASSRTGGRDTQYF
length: 16; D: -; size: -; J: TRBJ1-4; V: TRBV30; DNA: TGTGCCTGTACCTCGCCCAGGGGTGGGACTAATGAAAAACTGTTTTTT; CDR3: CACTSPRGGTNEKLFF
length: 14; D: -; size: -; J: TRBJ1-1; V: TRBV11-2; DNA: TGTGCCAGCACCCCGCCCAGCAGGATCACTGAAGCTTTCTTT; CDR3: CASTPPSRITEAFF
length: 13; D: -; size: few; J: TRBJ1-2; V: TRBV7-9; DNA: TGTGCCAGCAGCCAGACAGAAATTAATGGCTACACCTTC; CDR3: CASSQTEINGYTF
length: 15; D: -; size: once; J: TRBJ1-6; V: TRBV28; DNA: TGTGCCAGCAGTTTACCCTCCAGGGGATTGCCACCCCTCCACTTT; CDR3: CASSLPSRGLPPLHF
length: 15; D: -; size: -; J: TRBJ1-4; V: TRBV7-9; DNA: TGTGCCAGCAGCGTAACCGCAGGGTTAGACGAAAAACTGTTTTTT; CDR3: CASSVTAGLDEKLFF
length: 16; D: -; size: -; J: TRBJ1-1; V: TRBV10-2; DNA: TGCGCCAGCAGTGGGCGCGGATCTACAAAGAACACTGAAGCTTTCTTT; CDR3: CASSGRGSTKNTEAFF
length: 15; D: -; size: -; J: TRBJ2-1; V: TRBV19; DNA: TGTGCCAGTAGTGGAGACCGGGAACATCTGGATGAGCAGTTCTTC; CDR3: CASSGDREHLDEQFF
length: 14; D: -; size: -; J: TRBJ1-5; V: TRBV2; DNA: TGTGCCAGCAGTGAACAGGGGCCCTTGGAGCCCCAGCATTTT; CDR3: CASSEQGPLEPQHF
length: 13; D: TRBD1; size: few; J: TRBJ2-2; V: TRBV6-6; DNA: TGTGCCAGCGGACAGGGTAACACCGGGGAGCTGTTTTTT; CDR3: CASGQGNTGELFF
length: 14; D: -; size: -; J: TRBJ2-3; V: TRBV29-1; DNA: TGCAGCGTTGAAAACAGGGCGAGCACAGATACGCAGTATTTT; CDR3: CSVENRASTDTQYF
length: 14; D: TRBD1; size: few; J: TRBJ1-2; V: TRBV18; DNA: TGTGCCAGCTCACCCAGGGACAGCCGCGGAGGCTACACCTTC; CDR3: CASSPRDSRGGYTF
length: 15; D: TRBD2; size: -; J: TRBJ2-1; V: TRBV7-6; DNA: TGTGCCAGCGCCGGGGGGACCGGCTTCGGTAATGAGCAGTTCTTC; CDR3: CASAGGTGFGNEQFF
length: 13; D: -; size: -; J: TRBJ1-5; V: TRBV27; DNA: TGTGCCAGCAGGTGGGGAGAGGGACAGCCCCAGCATTTT; CDR3: CASRWGEGQPQHF
length: 15; D: -; size: few; J: TRBJ1-6; V: TRBV7-2; DNA: TGTGCCAGCAGCTTAGGGTGGCAGAATAATTCACCCCTCCACTTT; CDR3: CASSLGWQNNSPLHF
length: 15; D: -; size: -; J: TRBJ1-5; V: TRBV2; DNA: TGTGCCAGCAGCGTCATCGGGGGTAGCAATCAGCCCCAGCATTTT; CDR3: CASSVIGGSNQPQHF
length: 13; D: -; size: -; J: TRBJ1-1; V: TRBV6-2/TRBV6-3; DNA: TGTGCCAGCAGTTACACACGGGGGACTGAAGCTTTCTTT; CDR3: CASSYTRGTEAFF
length: 13; D: -; size: -; J: TRBJ1-5; V: TRBV6-5; DNA: TGTGCCAGCAGGGGCTACGGCAATCAGCCCCAGCATTTT; CDR3: CASRGYGNQPQHF
length: 14; D: -; size: -; J: TRBJ2-3; V: TRBV5-1; DNA: TGCGCCAGCAGCTTGGACGGGGGTACAGATACGCAGTATTTT; CDR3: CASSLDGGTDTQYF
length: 14; D: -; size: -; J: TRBJ1-1; V: TRBV18; DNA: TGTGCCAGCTCCCCGGGACAACAGAACACTGAAGCTTTCTTT; CDR3: CASSPGQQNTEAFF
length: 14; D: -; size: -; J: TRBJ1-5; V: TRBV19; DNA: TGTGCCAGTAGCCTTAGGGAGGTCAATCAGCCCCAGCATTTT; CDR3: CASSLREVNQPQHF
length: 14; D: -; size: -; J: TRBJ2-3; V: TRBV6-4; DNA: TGTGCCAGCAGTCAGGACTGGCAGACAGATACGCAGTATTTT; CDR3: CASSQDWQTDTQYF